Presented here are 25 T cell receptor beta chains from one specimen sequenced in a study of regulatory T cells in long-lasting Graves disease (dated by TCRdb to the early 2020s). The sample's time point label is to be understood as: persistent/refractory GD, antithyroid drugs over 5 years with positive TRAb. For both TCR sequencing and RNA sequencing, RNA was extracted from PBMCs in TRIzol. Library preparation was by multiplex PCR. Sequencing used an Illumina HiSeq 4000. TCR beta libraries were built with iRepertoire HTBI primers and Arm-PCR amplification of CDR3 regions. In-frame beta chains were kept once TCRdb had trimmed the public reads at Q25 with fastp and called clones with MiXCR. CDR3 protein duplicates are merged, each entry listing the most common genes and DNA. Counted in this sample were 300,000 to 350,000 distinct CDR3 sequences; around 20% of them appeared once. Together, the top ten hold over 25% of the sample.

The sample here was peripheral blood mononuclear cells (PBMCs), taken when the disease was refractory, from a patient treated with antithyroid drugs. The receptors were gathered from a female donor with Graves disease.

The J gene is TRBJ2-7, the V gene TRBV7-9; D gene uncertain. The CDR3 consists of 13 residues. Per the germline V gene, CDR1 is SEHNR and CDR2 is FQNEAQ (reference sequence). Trimming cost V 2 bases and J 5 bases, with 10 bases left between them. CDR3 region: CASSLTGSHEQYF. CDR3 bases: TGTGCCAGCAGCTTAACTGGTTCCCACGAGCAGTACTTC.

Ten or more counts support this clonotype. The rearrangement joins TRBV7-8 to TRBJ2-7; D is perhaps TRBD1 or TRBD2 (6 bases each). Trimming shortened V by 5 bases and J by 3 bases, and 14 bases separated the two germline ends. CDR3 size: 14 residues. Germline lookup yields CDR1 SGHVS and CDR2 FQNEAQ. This CDR3 is CASSQWGRGYEQYF. The CDR3 region has the DNA TGTGCCAGCAGCCAATGGGGGCGGGGCTACGAGCAGTACTTC. The whole variable domain, remainder taken from reference TRBV7-8 and TRBJ2-7, is GAGVSQSPRYKVAKRGQDVALRCDPISGHVSLFWYQQALGQGPEFLTYFQNEAQLDKSGLPSDRFFAERPEGSVSTLKIQRTQQEDSAVYLCASSQWGRGYEQYFGPGTRLTVT.

This clonotype has ten or more counts. This chain joins TRBV5-1 and TRBJ1-1, with D perhaps TRBD1 (5 bases). Germline-derived CDR1 and CDR2 are SGHRS and YFSETQ. This CDR3 is built from 15 residues. Trimming removed 4 bases from V and 2 bases from J, with 15 bases in between. The CDR3 DNA follows: TGCGCCAGCAGCCCTAGGCTGGGACCCAACACTGAAGCTTTCTTT. Protein sequence: CASSPRLGPNTEAFF.

This clonotype was seen at least ten times. The chain has TRBV12-3 or TRBV12-4 and TRBJ1-2; tentative D call: TRBD1 (5 bases). Trimming cost V 2 bases and J 6 bases, with 10 bases left between them. The CDR3 runs 13 residues. In DNA form, the CDR3 reads TGTGCCAGCAGTTTACCCGGGACTAATGGCTACACCTTC. Amino acid sequence: CASSLPGTNGYTF.

In this sample, this clonotype turned up many times. The V gene is TRBV7-2, the J gene TRBJ2-7; D not resolved. Germline CDR1 is SGHTA and CDR2 is FQGNSA. Trimming took off 1 base at V and 3 bases at J, with 7 bases between the two ends. The CDR3 extends over 13 amino acids. This chain's CDR3 is CASSLGGIYEQYF. As DNA, the CDR3 is TGTGCCAGCAGCTTAGGAGGAATCTACGAGCAGTACTTC.

The table lists this clonotype with a few counts. The gene calls are TRBV11-2 and TRBJ2-2; 11 bases map to TRBD2. This CDR3 is 15 amino acids long. The junction had 3 bases not matched to a gene; V was cut back by 5 bases and J by 4 bases. CDR1 and CDR2 from the germline V gene are SGHAT and FQNNGV. Written as DNA, the CDR3 is TGTGCCAGCAGCCGACTAGCGGGACCCACCGGGGAGCTGTTTTTT. Encoded protein: CASSRLAGPTGELFF.

The rearrangement joins TRBV11-1 to TRBJ1-2; D is undetermined. The V gene lost 0 bases and the J gene lost 5 bases, with 10 bases spanning the gap. CDR1 and CDR2 from the germline V gene are SGHAT and FQDESV (reference sequence). The CDR3 is 14 amino acids. Here the CDR3 reads CASSLASETYGYTF. For the CDR3, the DNA is TGTGCCAGCAGCTTAGCGTCGGAGACTTATGGCTACACCTTC.

The V call is TRBV28, the J call TRBJ2-3; D is ambiguous. The V and J ends lost 2 bases and 6 bases respectively, with 15 bases between them. From germline, CDR1 is MDHEN and CDR2 SYDVKM. This CDR3 is 15 amino acids long. The CDR3 bases are TGTGCCAGCAGTTTAGGTGTCCGGAGATATGATACGCAGTATTTT. Protein sequence: CASSLGVRRYDTQYF.

The J gene is TRBJ1-1, the V gene TRBV25-1; 8 positions match TRBD1. The V gene end was trimmed by 8 bases and the J gene end by 1 base; junction bases not matched to a gene: 3. Germline-derived CDR1 and CDR2 are MGHDK and SYGVNS. The CDR3 extends over 13 amino acids. CDR3 protein: CASHDRGNTEAFF. The CDR3 nucleotides read TGTGCCAGCCACGACAGGGGGAACACTGAAGCTTTCTTT.

J is TRBJ2-3 and V is TRBV28; D is perhaps TRBD2 (5 bases). Germline values: CDR1 MDHEN, CDR2 SYDVKM. The CDR3 has 13 residues. Trimming pared 5 bases from V and 6 bases from J, leaving 12 bases between. CDR3 in amino acids: CASSPPWRDTQYF. Here the CDR3 DNA reads TGTGCCAGCAGTCCGCCCTGGAGGGATACGCAGTATTTT.

This clonotype was detected a few times. This sequence joins TRBV25-1 and TRBJ2-2; possibly TRBD1 or TRBD2 for D (5 bases each). The germline gives CDR1 MGHDK, CDR2 SYGVNS. V was trimmed by 1 base and J by 6 bases, leaving 18 bases between them. CDR3 size: 17 residues. This CDR3 is CASSEFGGEPIPGELFF. DNA of the CDR3: TGTGCCAGCAGTGAATTTGGGGGAGAGCCGATTCCCGGGGAGCTGTTTTTT.

This clonotype occurred many times. This chain connects TRBV3-1 to TRBJ1-2; D unclear. CDR1 LGHDT and CDR2 YNNKEL come from the germline V gene (reference sequence). Trimming removed 0 bases at V and 8 bases at J, with 4 bases between. The CDR3 totals 11 residues. The CDR3 coding sequence is TGTGCCAGCAGCCAAGACATCGGCTACACCTTC. It codes for CASSQDIGYTF.

This clonotype was counted only a few times. The rearrangement links TRBV20-1 to TRBJ2-1; D may be TRBD2 (7 bases). There are 14 residues in the CDR3. The germline V gene encodes CDR1 DFQATT and CDR2 SNEGSKA (reference sequence). Trimming stripped 5 bases from V and 5 bases from J, with 16 bases between. The CDR3 sequence is CSAHRGGLNNEQFF. The CDR3, as DNA: TGCAGTGCTCATAGGGGGGGCCTCAACAATGAGCAGTTCTTC.

This clonotype was seen at least ten times. The chain couples TRBV7-8 to TRBJ2-5; D remains ambiguous. CDR1 SGHVS and CDR2 FQNEAQ come from the germline V gene. Trimming stripped 1 base from V and 5 bases from J, with 8 bases between. The CDR3 runs to 13 residues. The CDR3 sequence: CASSLDKVETQYF. The CDR3 DNA reads TGTGCCAGCAGCTTAGACAAGGTGGAGACCCAGTACTTC. Combining the CDR3 with reference TRBV7-8 and TRBJ2-5 gives the whole variable domain GAGVSQSPRYKVAKRGQDVALRCDPISGHVSLFWYQQALGQGPEFLTYFQNEAQLDKSGLPSDRFFAERPEGSVSTLKIQRTQQEDSAVYLCASSLDKVETQYFGPGTRLLVL.

V is TRBV20-1 and J is TRBJ2-1; 9 positions match TRBD1. Trimming took 5 bases from V and 8 from J; bases not matched to a gene: 7. Per germline, CDR1 DFQATT and CDR2 SNEGSKA (reference sequence). The CDR3 covers 13 residues. The CDR3 loop is CSALGQGRHEQFF. CDR3 DNA: TGCAGTGCTCTAGGACAGGGGAGACATGAGCAGTTCTTC.

This clonotype occurred many times. J is TRBJ1-5 and V is TRBV12-3 or TRBV12-4; TRBD1 agrees at 7 bases. This CDR3 spans 14 amino acids. With 6 bases clipped from V and 5 bases from J, the junction kept 7 bases outside the gene matches. CDR3: CASSPDRVDQPQHF. The CDR3 DNA follows: TGTGCCAGCAGCCCCGACAGGGTGGATCAGCCCCAGCATTTT.

In this sample, this clonotype turned up a few times. The CDR3 nucleotides are TGCAGTGCTACTAGCGGGAGCGGTGGGGAGACCCAGTACTTC. The encoded protein is CSATSGSGGETQYF. This chain uses TRBV20-1 with TRBJ2-5; the match to TRBD2 covers 10 bases. CDR1 is DFQATT, CDR2 SNEGSKA, per germline (reference sequence). V gave up 4 bases and J gave up 5 bases; unmatched junction bases: 7. CDR3 length: 14 amino acids.

This clonotype has a count of ten or more. J is TRBJ2-6 and V is TRBV7-9; 7 bases line up with TRBD1. V lost 5 bases, J lost 1 base, and 14 bases stayed unmatched. The CDR3 length is 19 residues. Germline V gives CDR1 SEHNR, CDR2 FQNEAQ (reference sequence). The CDR3: CASSPTMRQGRSGANVLTF. The CDR3 coding sequence is TGTGCCAGCAGCCCTACCATGCGACAGGGACGTTCTGGGGCCAACGTCCTGACTTTC.

This clonotype occurred many times. The rearrangement joins TRBV6-9 to TRBJ1-5; D is possibly TRBD1 (6 bases). The CDR3 spans 15 residues. V was shortened by 4 bases and J by 0 bases, with 10 bases between the two germline ends. The germline V gene has CDR1 MNHGY and CDR2 SVAAGI. The CDR3 reads CASSSYRVSNQPQHF. CDR3 coding DNA: TGTGCCAGCAGTTCTTACAGGGTTAGCAATCAGCCCCAGCATTTT.

This clonotype was counted between two and nine times. The gene calls are TRBV3-1 and TRBJ1-5, with TRBD1 identical over 7 bases. Unmatched junction bases numbered 11, after V lost 6 bases and J lost 3 bases. Germline values: CDR1 LGHDT, CDR2 YNNKEL (reference sequence). The CDR3 has 16 residues. Here the CDR3 reads CASRERNRGDNQPQHF. The CDR3 DNA follows: TGTGCCAGCAGGGAACGGAACAGGGGCGACAATCAGCCCCAGCATTTT.

On this clonotype: With a far larger clone one base away, a read error is the likely cause. The rearrangement joins TRBV10-3 to TRBJ1-1; TRBD1 agrees at 9 bases. Germline CDR1 is ENHRY and CDR2 is SYGVKD. The CDR3 contains 15 residues. V shed 10 bases, J shed 1 base, and the junction held 10 bases outside the gene matches. The CDR3 region has the DNA TGTGCCAGCGGTTGGTCGACAGGGGGGAACACTGAAGCTTTCTTT. It specifies CASGWSTGGNTEAFF.

This clonotype was observed a few times. The rearrangement uses TRBV28 and TRBJ2-2, with 7 bases identical to TRBD2. The CDR3 extends over 14 amino acids. The trim removed 7 bases at V and 7 bases at J, leaving 9 bases unmatched. Looked up from germline, CDR1 is MDHEN and CDR2 is SYDVKM. The DNA of the CDR3 is TGTGCCAGCATTGAGGGAGGGCCTGGCGGGGAGCTGTTTTTT. Translated, it gives CASIEGGPGGELFF.

This clonotype was counted at least ten times. This chain links TRBV3-1 with TRBJ2-7; 7 bases are a match to TRBD1. The CDR3 covers 15 residues. V gave up 4 bases and J gave up 2 bases; unmatched junction bases: 8. Looked up from germline, CDR1 is LGHDT and CDR2 is YNNKEL (reference sequence). CDR3 DNA sequence: TGTGCCAGCAGCCTCCAGCGACAGGGAGCCTACGAGCAGTACTTC. Its protein is CASSLQRQGAYEQYF.

This clonotype was seen ten or more times. This rearrangement joins TRBV7-9 to TRBJ2-7; the match to TRBD2 covers 8 bases. V dropped 3 bases and J dropped 3; count of bases not matched to a gene: 4. CDR1 and CDR2 (germline): SEHNR, FQNEAQ (reference sequence). This CDR3 contains 14 residues. The CDR3, as DNA: TGTGCCAGCAGCTTTAGCGGGGAACACTACGAGCAGTACTTC. Translated: CASSFSGEHYEQYF.

This clonotype showed up many times. The chain combines TRBV3-1 with TRBJ1-2; D is undetermined. The V and J ends lost 4 bases and 2 bases respectively, with 11 bases between them. Germline CDR1 and CDR2: LGHDT and YNNKEL (reference sequence). The CDR3 has 14 residues. The CDR3 DNA sequence: TGTGCCAGCAGCCGCTCGAGGGCGAACTATGGCTACACCTTC. As protein: CASSRSRANYGYTF.